This T cell receptor beta chain was identified in a study of shared clonotypes between healthy human individuals. Study-level findings and limits: Naive subsets tended to show greater estimated richness than memory subsets. Enrolling few donors narrowed the genetic and exposure-history diversity that was represented.

In regard to this clone: The antigen remains undetermined.

Only in-frame clones appear in the TCRdb table, and some are missing; sequencing was by immunoSEQ multiplex PCR. The table shows roughly 1 million clones, with around 78% occurring only once. The germline gives CDR1 SNHLY, CDR2 FYNNEI. There are 14 residues in the CDR3. V was pared by 6 bases and J by 10 bases, with 12 bases of the junction left unmatched. The sequenced material came from memory CD4+ T cells from PBMCs. Described subset: CD45RA-negative fraction. The sequence derives from a man aged 18-30 years in good health. Some clones in this sample may be carry-over from other donors' samples. The chain carries TRBV2 and TRBJ2-7; 10 nucleotides line up with TRBD2. The CDR3 here is CASRLTSGTLNQYF. The CDR3 DNA reads TGTGCCAGCAGACTCACTAGCGGGACGCTCAATCAGTACTTC.